Below are 24 T cell receptor beta chains sequenced from a single sample in a study of CD4 T cells in relation to SARS-CoV-2 and coronaviruses. Only in-frame clones appear in the TCRdb table, and some are missing; sequencing was by immunoSEQ multiplex PCR. The repertoire holds approximately 19,000 clones, with approximately 76% as singletons. CD4+ T cells from unexposed donors were obtained before the COVID-19 pandemic (2011-2018). Isolation of CD4+ T cells took place after approximately eleven days in culture. What these receptors recognize is not known. The sample was CD4+ T cells from PBMCs, cultured in vitro. All receptors derive from a human donor in good health.

The rearrangement joins TRBV7-2 to TRBJ1-2; possibly TRBD1 for D (6 bases). The CDR3 runs 17 residues. V was shortened by 5 bases and J by 5 bases, with 24 bases between the two germline ends. The germline gives CDR1 SGHTA, CDR2 FQGNSA. The CDR3 region is CASSPGSGGASVYGYTF. The CDR3 region has the DNA TGTGCCAGCAGCCCGGGGTCGGGGGGCGCGTCTGTTTATGGCTACACCTTC. The whole variable domain, remainder taken from reference TRBV7-2 and TRBJ1-2, is GAGVSQSPSNKVTEKGKDVELRCDPISGHTALYWYRQSLGQGLEFLIYFQGNSAPDKSGLPSDRFSAERTGGSVSTLTIQRTQQEDSAVYLCASSPGSGGASVYGYTFGSGTRLTVV.

There are a few counts of this clone. CDR3 sequence (DNA): TGTGCCAGCAGCTTTACTAGCGGGGTATCCTACAATGAGCAGTTCTTC. This codes for CASSFTSGVSYNEQFF. The V gene is TRBV7-3, the J gene TRBJ2-1, with 10 bases lining up with TRBD2. After removal of 3 bases from V and 1 base from J, the junction contained 3 bases not matched to a gene. The CDR3 totals 16 residues. Germline-derived CDR1 and CDR2 are SGHTA and FQGTGA.

The chain is built from TRBV2 and TRBJ2-2; D is unclear. Germline CDR1 is SNHLY and CDR2 is FYNNEI. This CDR3 is built from 11 residues. V was clipped by 6 bases and J by 4 bases, with 3 bases between them. CDR3 loop: CASSSTGELFF. The DNA for the CDR3 is TGTGCCAGCAGCTCCACCGGGGAGCTGTTTTTT. Combining the CDR3 with reference TRBV2 and TRBJ2-2 gives the whole variable domain EPEVTQTPSHQVTQMGQEVILRCVPISNHLYFYWYRQILGQKVEFLVSFYNNEISEKSEIFDDQFSVERPDGSNFTLKIRSTKLEDSAMYFCASSSTGELFFGEGSRLTVL.

This sequence joins TRBV30 and TRBJ2-1, with D perhaps matching TRBD1 (6 bases). This CDR3 is built from 14 residues. The germline CDR1 and CDR2 sequences are GTSNPN and SVGIG (reference sequence). The ends were cut back, 7 bases at V and 4 bases at J, with 17 bases in the middle. This chain's CDR3 is CASESGTQYNEQFF. The DNA of the CDR3 is TGTGCCTCTGAATCCGGGACACAATACAATGAGCAGTTCTTC.

This chain joins TRBV20-1 and TRBJ2-5; D gene uncertain. This CDR3 contains 11 residues. In germline, CDR1 is DFQATT, CDR2 SNEGSKA (reference sequence). Trimming pared 0 bases from V and 2 bases from J, leaving 1 base between. CDR3 amino acids: CSARDQETQYF. In nucleotides, the CDR3 is TGCAGTGCTAGAGATCAAGAGACCCAGTACTTC.

The J gene is TRBJ2-5, the V gene TRBV15; D gene uncertain. In germline, CDR1 is LNHNV, CDR2 YYDKDF (reference sequence). The germline V and J ends were trimmed by 2 bases and 7 bases, with 17 bases remaining between them. The CDR3 sequence is 15 residues long. The CDR3 is CATSRTSRLKWTQYF. CDR3 nucleotide sequence: TGTGCCACCAGCAGAACCTCGCGGCTAAAGTGGACCCAGTACTTC.

V usage is TRBV19 and J usage is TRBJ1-4, with TRBD1 identical over 8 bases. From germline, CDR1 is LNHDA and CDR2 SQIVND (reference sequence). The CDR3 has 16 amino acids. Trimming cost V 3 bases and J 8 bases; bases outside gene matches: 11. The CDR3 DNA reads as TGTGCCAGTAGTATCTTATCGGGGGGGACAGGCGAAAAACTGTTTTTT. It yields the protein CASSILSGGTGEKLFF.

This rearrangement joins TRBV10-3 to TRBJ1-5; TRBD1 is a possible D gene (5 bases). Germline V gene sequence: CDR1 ENHRY, CDR2 SYGVKD. V was pared by 4 bases and J by 3 bases, with 10 bases between. The CDR3 has 14 residues. The CDR3: CAISASGLNQPQHF. In DNA, the CDR3 is TGTGCCATCAGTGCATCAGGGCTCAATCAGCCCCAGCATTTT.

The gene calls are TRBV19 and TRBJ1-5; 7 nucleotides agree with TRBD1. CDR1 and CDR2 (germline): LNHDA, SQIVND (reference sequence). This CDR3 is built from 14 residues. Trimming cost V 5 bases and J 5 bases; bases outside gene matches: 6. CDR3 DNA: TGTGCCAGTAGTCCGGGACAGCACTATCAGCCCCAGCATTTT. Its translation: CASSPGQHYQPQHF.

This clone was seen a few times. The rearrangement joins TRBV12-3 or TRBV12-4 to TRBJ2-7, with D possibly TRBD1 on 5 matching bases. The CDR3 is 12 amino acids. Trimming stripped 5 bases from V and 6 bases from J, with 11 bases between. DNA for the CDR3: TGTGCCAGCAGTAGGGGTCTCGGCGAGCAGTACTTC. Protein product: CASSRGLGEQYF.

The genes are TRBV6-1 and TRBJ1-3, with 8 bases fitting TRBD1. J lost 4 bases, V lost 2 bases, and 7 bases had no gene match. CDR3 length equals 16 residues. Germline V gives CDR1 MNHNS, CDR2 SASEGT. The CDR3 loop reads CASSESQGAGGNTIYF. The CDR3 DNA sequence: TGTGCCAGCAGTGAATCCCAGGGGGCAGGCGGAAACACCATATATTTT.

The rearrangement uses TRBV7-3 and TRBJ2-2, with D tentatively TRBD2 (6 bases). CDR1 SGHTA and CDR2 FQGTGA come from the germline V gene. Deletions cut 2 bases from V and 3 bases from J, with 7 bases between. This CDR3 comprises 14 residues. The CDR3 loop reads CASSLSGDTGELFF. The CDR3, as DNA: TGTGCCAGCAGCTTATCGGGAGACACCGGGGAGCTGTTTTTT. Looking up the rest from reference TRBV7-3 and TRBJ2-2 gives the full variable domain: GAGVSQTPSNKVTEKGKYVELRCDPISGHTALYWYRQSLGQGPEFLIYFQGTGAADDSGLPNDRFFAVRPEGSVSTLKIQRTERGDSAVYLCASSLSGDTGELFFGEGSRLTVL.

This clone turned up a few times. This chain uses TRBV9 with TRBJ1-3, with unresolved D. The germline V and J ends were trimmed by 3 bases and 0 bases, with 10 bases remaining between them. CDR1 is SGDLS and CDR2 is YYNGEE in the germline V gene. The CDR3 runs to 15 residues. The CDR3 sequence is CASSGGLSSGNTIYF. The CDR3 region has the DNA TGTGCCAGCAGCGGCGGACTGAGCTCTGGAAACACCATATATTTT.

This clone was seen more than once but under ten times. V usage is TRBV5-4 and J usage is TRBJ2-2; D is perhaps TRBD1 or TRBD2 (5 bases each). The V end was cut by 2 bases, the J end by 0 bases, with 11 bases between. This CDR3 comprises 16 residues. CDR1 is SGHNT and CDR2 is YYREEE in the germline V gene (reference sequence). The CDR3, as DNA: TGTGCCAGCAGCTTAGACGGGGCCCCGAACACCGGGGAGCTGTTTTTT. It is translated as CASSLDGAPNTGELFF.

The chain employs TRBV5-1 and TRBJ2-3; 13 nucleotides agree with TRBD2. V shed 4 bases and J 4 bases; nucleotides not matched to a gene: 6. In germline, CDR1 is SGHRS, CDR2 YFSETQ. This CDR3 has 16 residues. The CDR3 is CASSIGLAGDSDTQYF. CDR3 in DNA: TGCGCCAGCAGCATAGGACTAGCGGGAGATTCAGATACGCAGTATTTT.

The chain joins TRBV5-1 to TRBJ2-7; TRBD2 is a possible D gene (5 bases). Trimming stripped 0 bases from V and 1 base from J, with 8 bases between. Germline assignment: CDR1 SGHRS and CDR2 YFSETQ. The CDR3 has 14 amino acids. In DNA, the CDR3 is TGCGCCAGCAGCTTGGGAGAGGGTTCCTACGAGCAGTACTTC. Translated: CASSLGEGSYEQYF.

The sample holds a few counts of this clone. The chain carries TRBV2 and TRBJ1-5; D ambiguous. This CDR3 is built from 13 residues. Germline loops: CDR1 SNHLY, CDR2 FYNNEI. The V and J ends lost 8 bases and 7 bases respectively, with 15 bases between them. CDR3 in amino acids: CASRLGFTQPQHF. The CDR3 nucleotides read TGTGCCAGCCGCCTAGGGTTTACCCAGCCCCAGCATTTT.

The V call is TRBV2, the J call TRBJ2-5; TRBD2 agrees at 8 bases. CDR3 length: 13 residues. Looked up from germline, CDR1 is SNHLY and CDR2 is FYNNEI. Losses at the gene ends were 5 bases for V and 5 bases for J; bases not matched to a gene: 4. The CDR3 spells CASSRVAGETQYF. CDR3 bases: TGTGCCAGCAGTCGGGTAGCGGGGGAGACCCAGTACTTC.

This clone was found once. The chain carries TRBV19 and TRBJ1-1; D is unresolved. CDR1 LNHDA and CDR2 SQIVND come from the germline V gene (reference sequence). Trimming removed 2 bases from V and 2 bases from J, with 9 bases in between. The CDR3 sequence is 14 residues long. CDR3 bases: TGTGCCAGTAGTATAAAAATTCCTAACACTGAAGCTTTCTTT. It specifies CASSIKIPNTEAFF.

The chain carries TRBV10-1 and TRBJ2-1; 8 nucleotides agree with TRBD2. V gave up 4 bases and J gave up 4 bases; unmatched junction bases: 6. Germline V lookup: CDR1 WNHNN, CDR2 SYGVQD (reference sequence). The CDR3 consists of 15 residues. This CDR3 is CASSAGREVYNEQFF. The CDR3, as DNA: TGCGCCAGCAGTGCGGGGCGGGAGGTGTACAATGAGCAGTTCTTC.

V is TRBV30 and J is TRBJ1-1; D ambiguous. Germline CDR1 is GTSNPN and CDR2 is SVGIG (reference sequence). The CDR3 covers 14 residues. Trimming shortened V by 3 bases and J by 4 bases, and 15 bases separated the two germline ends. The CDR3 DNA reads TGTGCCTGGAGCCCCGGAGGGCCCGGCACTGAAGCTTTCTTT. It translates to CAWSPGGPGTEAFF.

The chain couples TRBV5-1 to TRBJ1-4, with D possibly being TRBD1 (5 bases). The CDR3 consists of 16 residues. The V gene's germline CDR1 is SGHRS and CDR2 YFSETQ. V lost 4 bases, J lost 0 bases, and 13 bases lay in between. CDR3 DNA: TGCGCCAGCAGCGAACCAGGGTTTGCAACTAATGAAAAACTGTTTTTT. It encodes CASSEPGFATNEKLFF.

The J gene is TRBJ2-3, the V gene TRBV7-8; TRBD2 aligns across 10 bases. This CDR3 is built from 17 residues. V shed 10 bases, J shed 0 bases, and the junction held 13 bases outside the gene matches. CDR1 and CDR2 (germline): SGHVS, FQNEAQ. Here the CDR3 DNA reads TGTGCCACCTATAGCGGGAGGAGTTTAACTAGCACAGATACGCAGTATTTT. Protein sequence: CATYSGRSLTSTDTQYF.

This chain connects TRBV18 to TRBJ2-5; no reliable D call. Between the trimmed V and J ends, which lost 0 bases and 1 base, there was a span of 3 bases. Germline V gives CDR1 KGHSH, CDR2 LQKENI. The CDR3 consists of 13 residues. The CDR3 region has the DNA TGTGCCAGCTCACCACCCCTCCAAGAGACCCAGTACTTC. Translated, it gives CASSPPLQETQYF.